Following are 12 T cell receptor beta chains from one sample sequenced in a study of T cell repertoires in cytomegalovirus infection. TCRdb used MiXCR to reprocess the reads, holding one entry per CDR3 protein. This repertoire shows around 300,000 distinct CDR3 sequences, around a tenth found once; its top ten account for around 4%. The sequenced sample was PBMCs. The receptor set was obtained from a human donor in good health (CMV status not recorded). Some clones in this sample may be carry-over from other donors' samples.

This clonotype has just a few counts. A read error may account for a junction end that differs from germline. The CDR3 reads CASGFQRPGELFF. CDR3 DNA: TGTGCCAGCGGCTTTCAGCGACCCGGGGAGCTGTTTTTT. This chain connects TRBV7-6 to TRBJ2-2; no clear D gene. This CDR3 has 13 amino acids. The V gene's germline CDR1 is SGHVS and CDR2 FNYEAQ.

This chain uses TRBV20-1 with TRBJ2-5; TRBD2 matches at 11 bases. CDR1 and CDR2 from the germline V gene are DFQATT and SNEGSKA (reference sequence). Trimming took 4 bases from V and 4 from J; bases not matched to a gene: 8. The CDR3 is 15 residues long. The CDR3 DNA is TGCAGTGCTACTCGTACTAGCGGGAGATCAGAGACCCAGTACTTC. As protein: CSATRTSGRSETQYF.

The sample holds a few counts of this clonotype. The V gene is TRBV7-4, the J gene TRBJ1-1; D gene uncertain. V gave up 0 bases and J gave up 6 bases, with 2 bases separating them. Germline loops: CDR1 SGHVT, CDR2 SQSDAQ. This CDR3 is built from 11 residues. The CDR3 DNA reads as TGTGCCAGCAGCTTAGCCCCTGAAGCTTTCTTT. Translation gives CASSLAPEAFF.

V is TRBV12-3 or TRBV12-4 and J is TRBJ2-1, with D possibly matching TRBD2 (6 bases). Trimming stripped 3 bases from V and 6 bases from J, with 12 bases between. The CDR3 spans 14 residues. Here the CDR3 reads CASSLRGLINEQFF. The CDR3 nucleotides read TGTGCCAGCAGTTTGCGGGGCCTTATCAATGAGCAGTTCTTC.

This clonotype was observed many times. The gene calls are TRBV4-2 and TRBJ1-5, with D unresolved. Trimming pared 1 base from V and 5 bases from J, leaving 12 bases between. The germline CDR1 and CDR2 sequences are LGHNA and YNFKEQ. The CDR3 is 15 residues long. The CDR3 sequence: CASSQAWDLDQPQHF. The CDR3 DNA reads TGTGCCAGCAGCCAAGCGTGGGATTTGGATCAGCCCCAGCATTTT.

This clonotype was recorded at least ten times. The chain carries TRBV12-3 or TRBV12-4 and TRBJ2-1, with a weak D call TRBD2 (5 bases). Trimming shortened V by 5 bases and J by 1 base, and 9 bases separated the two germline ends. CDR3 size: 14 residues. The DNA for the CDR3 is TGTGCCAGCAGTCCTAGCAGGTCCTACAATGAGCAGTTCTTC. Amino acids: CASSPSRSYNEQFF.

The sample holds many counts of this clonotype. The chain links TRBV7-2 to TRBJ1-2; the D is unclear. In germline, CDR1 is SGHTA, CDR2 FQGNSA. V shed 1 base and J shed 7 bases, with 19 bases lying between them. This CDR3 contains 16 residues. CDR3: CASSLVELRTRLGYTF. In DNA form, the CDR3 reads TGTGCCAGCAGCTTAGTTGAGCTGAGGACTAGACTTGGCTACACCTTC.

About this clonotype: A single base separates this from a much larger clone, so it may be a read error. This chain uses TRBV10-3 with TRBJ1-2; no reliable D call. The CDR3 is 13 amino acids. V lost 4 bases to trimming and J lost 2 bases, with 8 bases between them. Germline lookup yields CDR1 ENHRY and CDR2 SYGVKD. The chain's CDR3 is CAISGAPNYGYTF. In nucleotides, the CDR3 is TGTGCCATCAGTGGGGCACCAAACTATGGCTACACCTTC.

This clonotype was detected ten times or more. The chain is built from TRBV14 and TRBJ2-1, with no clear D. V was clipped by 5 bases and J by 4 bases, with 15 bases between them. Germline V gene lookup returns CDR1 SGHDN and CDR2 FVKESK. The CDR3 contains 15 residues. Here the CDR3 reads CASSYKRVLYNEQFF. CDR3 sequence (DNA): TGTGCCAGCAGCTATAAAAGAGTTCTTTACAATGAGCAGTTCTTC.

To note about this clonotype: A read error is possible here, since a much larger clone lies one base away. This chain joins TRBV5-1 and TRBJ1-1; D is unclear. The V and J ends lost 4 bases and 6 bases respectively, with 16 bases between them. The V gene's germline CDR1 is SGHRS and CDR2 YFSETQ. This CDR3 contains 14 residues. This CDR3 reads CASSPSHGLSEAFF. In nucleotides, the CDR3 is TGCGCCAGCAGCCCGTCACACGGACTCTCTGAAGCTTTCTTT.

CDR3 protein: CASSPGGSADYEQYF. DNA of the CDR3: TGTGCCAGCAGCCCAGGCGGGTCAGCAGACTACGAGCAGTACTTC. The rearrangement joins TRBV28 to TRBJ2-7, with a possible D match to TRBD2 (5 bases). Trimming stripped 6 bases from V and 3 bases from J, with 18 bases between. The CDR3 runs to 15 residues. The germline gives CDR1 MDHEN, CDR2 SYDVKM.

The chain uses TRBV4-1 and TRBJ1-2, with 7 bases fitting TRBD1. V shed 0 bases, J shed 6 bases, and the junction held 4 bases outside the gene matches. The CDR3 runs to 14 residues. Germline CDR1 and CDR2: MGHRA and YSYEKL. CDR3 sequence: CASSQDPGTDGYTF. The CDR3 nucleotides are TGCGCCAGCAGCCAAGACCCTGGGACAGATGGCTACACCTTC.